Below are 27 T cell receptor beta chains sequenced from a single sample in a study of cytomegalovirus exposure and HLA in healthy donors. 60 Vbeta and 13 Jbeta primers were used in PCR. Assay used: immunoSEQ multiplex PCR; TCRdb lists only in-frame clones, some missing. The data show fewer than 250,000 clones, around four fifths seen once. The sample taken for sequencing was PBMCs. The receptors shown here come from a man between 40 and 49 years old in good health and CMV-seropositive.

This chain uses TRBV27 with TRBJ1-2; D gene uncertain. This CDR3 is built from 15 residues. CDR1 MNHEY and CDR2 SMNVEV come from the germline V gene (reference sequence). The V and J ends lost 3 bases and 0 bases respectively, with 11 bases between them. DNA for the CDR3: TGTGCCAGCAGTTTCAGGCAGTCCGCTAACTATGGCTACACCTTC. Its protein product is CASSFRQSANYGYTF.

The rearrangement links TRBV11-2 to TRBJ2-7, with a weak D call TRBD2 (5 bases). CDR1 is SGHAT, CDR2 FQNNGV, per germline. Trimming cost V 2 bases and J 0 bases, with 11 bases left between them. The CDR3 has 15 amino acids. The DNA of the CDR3 is TGTGCCAGCAGCTTATACTCCCGGGGCTCCTACGAGCAGTACTTC. This sequence encodes CASSLYSRGSYEQYF.

The CDR3 spells CASVFSLNYGYTF. DNA for the CDR3: TGTGCCAGCGTCTTTTCCCTTAACTATGGCTACACCTTC. The chain carries TRBV2 and TRBJ1-2; D uncertain. Deletions cut 8 bases from V and 1 base from J, with 11 bases between. CDR3 size: 13 residues. Germline CDR1 is SNHLY and CDR2 is FYNNEI.

Of note for this clone: Other nucleotide sequences from this sample produce the same CDR3. The J gene is TRBJ2-7, the V gene TRBV7-9; 8 bases line up with TRBD1. The CDR3 loop spans 14 amino acids. The V segment lost 3 bases and the J segment 2 bases; nucleotides outside the gene matches: 3. Germline CDR1 SEHNR, CDR2 FQNEAQ (reference sequence). CDR3 coding DNA: TGTGCCAGCAGCTTGACAGGGGTGACCTACGAGCAGTACTTC. Translating gives CASSLTGVTYEQYF.

The chain carries TRBV7-4 and TRBJ1-4; TRBD1 might be the D (6 bases). This CDR3 has 18 amino acids. Germline CDR1 reads SGHVT; CDR2 reads SQSDAQ. Trimming stripped 4 bases from V and 5 bases from J, with 23 bases between. Here the CDR3 reads CASSWYKALGGFNEKLFF. CDR3 nucleotides: TGTGCCAGCAGCTGGTATAAGGCTCTTGGGGGCTTCAATGAAAAACTGTTTTTT.

About this clone itself: Other DNA sequences from this sample encode an identical CDR3 as well. V and J are TRBV10-3 and TRBJ2-7, with 8 bases lining up with TRBD1. The V and J ends lost 4 bases and 4 bases, in that order; junction bases with no gene match: 6. CDR1 is ENHRY, CDR2 SYGVKD, per germline. The CDR3 spans 14 residues. CDR3 residues: CAISAGTGEYEQYF. DNA of the CDR3: TGTGCCATCAGTGCGGGGACAGGAGAGTACGAGCAGTACTTC.

The V and J genes are TRBV14 and TRBJ2-4; a weak D match, TRBD2 (6 bases). Germline V gene sequence: CDR1 SGHDN, CDR2 FVKESK. V lost 5 bases and J 3 bases, leaving 20 bases between the germline ends. This CDR3 is built from 17 residues. The CDR3 DNA sequence: TGTGCCAGCAGCTTGGGCCGGGGAGGTTTAGACAAAAACATTCAGTACTTC. This encodes CASSLGRGGLDKNIQYF.

This rearrangement joins TRBV9 to TRBJ2-7, with 7 nucleotides matching TRBD1. Trimming at V came to 4 bases and at J to 3 bases, leaving 25 bases not matched to a gene. The CDR3 is 20 residues long. The V gene's germline CDR1 is SGDLS and CDR2 YYNGEE. This chain's CDR3 is CASSPTRESGTEALLYEQYF. In DNA form, the CDR3 reads TGTGCCAGCAGCCCAACTAGGGAATCCGGGACAGAGGCCTTACTCTACGAGCAGTACTTC.

The rearrangement uses TRBV19 and TRBJ1-5; TRBD1 is a possible D gene (6 bases). CDR1 and CDR2 (germline): LNHDA, SQIVND (reference sequence). V was shortened by 3 bases and J by 7 bases, with 13 bases between the two germline ends. The CDR3 runs to 14 residues. CDR3 residues: CASSILGGGQPQHF. CDR3 nucleotide sequence: TGTGCCAGTAGTATTTTAGGGGGGGGCCAGCCCCAGCATTTT.

In this sample, this clone turned up a few times. CDR3 nucleotide sequence: TGTGCCAGCACTTCCGGACAGGGTGGTGGCTATGGCTACACCTTC. Its protein is CASTSGQGGGYGYTF. The chain uses TRBV6-5 and TRBJ1-2, with 8 bases that match TRBD1. This CDR3 is built from 15 residues. With 7 bases clipped from V and 4 bases from J, the junction kept 11 bases outside the gene matches. The germline CDR1 and CDR2 sequences are MNHEY and SVGAGI.

As for this clone: Other DNA variants within this sample encode the same CDR3. This chain uses TRBV7-9 with TRBJ2-1, with a weak D call TRBD1 (6 bases). Germline V lookup: CDR1 SEHNR, CDR2 FQNEAQ (reference sequence). The CDR3 runs 12 residues. V lost 9 bases, J lost 7 bases, and 13 bases lay in between. CDR3 sequence reads: CASSRDINEQFF. The CDR3 DNA reads TGTGCCAGTAGCCGGGACATTAATGAGCAGTTCTTC.

The chain couples TRBV2 to TRBJ2-3; 7 bases are shared with TRBD2. Germline assignment: CDR1 SNHLY and CDR2 FYNNEI. The CDR3 length is 16 residues. J gave up 1 base and V 3 bases, and 7 bases lay outside the gene matches. CDR3 DNA: TGTGCCAGCAGTGACGTGGCGGGAGTGGGCACAGATACGCAGTATTTT. Protein product: CASSDVAGVGTDTQYF.

This clone was recorded a few times. The chain carries TRBV6-5 and TRBJ1-2; D not resolved. The CDR3 runs 13 residues. V lost 6 bases, J lost 6 bases, and 14 bases lay in between. Germline V CDR1 and CDR2: MNHEY, SVGAGI. CDR3 sequence reads: CASRTTRADGYTF. CDR3 bases: TGTGCCAGCAGAACAACGAGGGCCGATGGCTACACCTTC.

This clone has just one count. The chain has TRBV7-9 and TRBJ1-2, with D possibly matching TRBD1 (5 bases). The V end lost 4 bases, the J end lost 3 bases, and 18 bases lay between the germline ends. The germline CDR1 and CDR2 sequences are SEHNR and FQNEAQ (reference sequence). The CDR3 extends over 16 amino acids. This CDR3 is CASSSYGKQGDYGYTF. The DNA for the CDR3 is TGTGCCAGCAGCTCTTACGGCAAACAAGGGGACTATGGCTACACCTTC.

V is TRBV14 and J is TRBJ2-2; no clear D. The germline gives CDR1 SGHDN, CDR2 FVKESK. Trimming stripped 3 bases from V and 6 bases from J, with 17 bases between. This CDR3 is built from 16 residues. The CDR3 DNA sequence: TGTGCCAGCAGCCACCACCTAGAAATCCGACCCGGGGAGCTGTTTTTT. It yields the protein CASSHHLEIRPGELFF.

The table lists this clone with a few counts. The chain uses TRBV27 and TRBJ1-2; D gene unclear. Germline CDR1 MNHEY, CDR2 SMNVEV (reference sequence). V lost 0 bases and J 1 base, leaving 9 bases between the germline ends. CDR3 size: 15 residues. The CDR3 reads CASSLSEGGNYGYTF. The CDR3 DNA reads TGTGCCAGCAGTTTATCGGAGGGAGGTAACTATGGCTACACCTTC.

This chain uses TRBV5-1 with TRBJ2-3, with 13 bases identical to TRBD2. With V trimmed by 4 bases and J by 6 bases, 5 bases remained unmatched. Germline V lookup: CDR1 SGHRS, CDR2 YFSETQ. The length of the CDR3 is 15 residues. In DNA, the CDR3 is TGCGCCAGCAGCGTCGGGACTAGCGGGACGGATACGCAGTATTTT. Translation gives CASSVGTSGTDTQYF.

The gene calls are TRBV20-1 and TRBJ2-7; TRBD1 is a possible D gene (5 bases). There are 10 residues in the CDR3. V gave up 5 bases and J gave up 5 bases, with 7 bases separating them. Germline V CDR1 and CDR2: DFQATT, SNEGSKA (reference sequence). This CDR3 reads CSARRDEQYF. The CDR3 DNA reads as TGCAGTGCTCGCAGGGACGAGCAGTACTTC.

The chain joins TRBV27 to TRBJ2-3, with D perhaps TRBD2 (7 bases). The CDR3 spans 15 residues. V lost 2 bases and J 11 bases, leaving 20 bases between the germline ends. The germline CDR1 and CDR2 sequences are MNHEY and SMNVEV (reference sequence). The CDR3 DNA follows: TGTGCCAGCAGTTTACCAGGGGAGGGAGTATGGGGGCAGTATTTT. It encodes CASSLPGEGVWGQYF.

Worth noting for this clone: Its ends do not fully match the called genes, so a read error is possible. The chain couples TRBV2 to TRBJ1-2, with a tentative D call TRBD1 (6 bases). Germline V CDR1 and CDR2: SNHLY, FYNNEI. The CDR3 length is 11 residues. CDR3 sequence (DNA): TGTGCCAGCAGTAAACTAGAGGGGGTCGCCTTC. Translating gives CASSKLEGVAF.

This chain connects TRBV5-1 to TRBJ2-7; D is unclear. The CDR3 is 16 residues long. Trimming stripped 0 bases from V and 1 base from J, with 14 bases between. Per germline, CDR1 SGHRS and CDR2 YFSETQ. The DNA for the CDR3 is TGCGCCAGCAGCTTGGGGCACAGTGCTACATCCTACGAGCAGTACTTC. Encoded protein: CASSLGHSATSYEQYF. The full variable domain, rest sourced from reference TRBV5-1 and TRBJ2-7, is KAGVTQTPRYLIKTRGQQVTLSCSPISGHRSVSWYQQTPGQGLQFLFEYFSETQRNKGNFPGRFSGRQFSNSRSEMNVSTLELGDSALYLCASSLGHSATSYEQYFGPGTRLTVT.

The chain carries TRBV5-1 and TRBJ2-1; D possibly corresponds to TRBD2 (5 bases). The germline V gene encodes CDR1 SGHRS and CDR2 YFSETQ. The CDR3 is 14 amino acids. Trimming removed 4 bases at V and 6 bases at J, with 14 bases between. The CDR3 sequence: CASSPEGWGNEQFF. The CDR3 DNA follows: TGCGCCAGCAGCCCCGAGGGCTGGGGCAATGAGCAGTTCTTC.

The CDR3 is CASSFRTGINEQFF. The CDR3 bases are TGTGCCAGCAGTTTTCGGACAGGGATCAATGAGCAGTTCTTC. The chain uses TRBV28 and TRBJ2-1; the match to TRBD1 covers 8 bases. This CDR3 is built from 14 residues. V lost 3 bases and J lost 6; bases outside the gene matches: 4. Germline-derived CDR1 and CDR2 are MDHEN and SYDVKM.

The chain employs TRBV28 and TRBJ2-5; 8 positions match TRBD2. CDR1 and CDR2 from the germline V gene are MDHEN and SYDVKM. The trim removed 5 bases at V and 4 bases at J, leaving 9 bases unmatched. The CDR3 loop spans 15 amino acids. The CDR3 spells CASSKPNRGGETQYF. The CDR3 coding sequence is TGTGCCAGCAGTAAGCCGAACCGGGGGGGAGAGACCCAGTACTTC.

The chain employs TRBV5-1 and TRBJ2-1; 13 positions agree with TRBD2. Germline V gives CDR1 SGHRS, CDR2 YFSETQ. The CDR3 sequence is 19 residues long. Unmatched junction bases numbered 11, after V lost 5 bases and J lost 0 bases. In DNA, the CDR3 is TGCGCCAGCAGTTCTGCGACTAGCGGGAGGACGAGCTCCTACAATGAGCAGTTCTTC. Amino acids: CASSSATSGRTSSYNEQFF.

The chain links TRBV5-1 to TRBJ2-4; 8 bases fit TRBD1. The ends lost 4 bases at V and 13 bases at J; junction bases unmatched: 16. The CDR3 spans 15 residues. Per the germline V gene, CDR1 is SGHRS and CDR2 is YFSETQ. The CDR3 loop reads CASSPGQGKGTKQYF. CDR3 sequence (DNA): TGCGCCAGCAGCCCCGGACAGGGAAAGGGAACCAAGCAGTACTTC.

V is TRBV2 and J is TRBJ2-3; 8 bases are a match to TRBD2. In germline, CDR1 is SNHLY, CDR2 FYNNEI. The CDR3 contains 14 residues. Germline trimming cut 8 bases from V and 5 bases from J; bases unmatched to any gene: 9. The CDR3 is CASGRSGRGDTQYF. The CDR3 nucleotides are TGTGCCAGCGGCCGCAGCGGGAGAGGAGATACGCAGTATTTT. Full variable domain (missing parts from reference TRBV2 and TRBJ2-3): EPEVTQTPSHQVTQMGQEVILRCVPISNHLYFYWYRQILGQKVEFLVSFYNNEISEKSEIFDDQFSVERPDGSNFTLKIRSTKLEDSAMYFCASGRSGRGDTQYFGPGTRLTVL.